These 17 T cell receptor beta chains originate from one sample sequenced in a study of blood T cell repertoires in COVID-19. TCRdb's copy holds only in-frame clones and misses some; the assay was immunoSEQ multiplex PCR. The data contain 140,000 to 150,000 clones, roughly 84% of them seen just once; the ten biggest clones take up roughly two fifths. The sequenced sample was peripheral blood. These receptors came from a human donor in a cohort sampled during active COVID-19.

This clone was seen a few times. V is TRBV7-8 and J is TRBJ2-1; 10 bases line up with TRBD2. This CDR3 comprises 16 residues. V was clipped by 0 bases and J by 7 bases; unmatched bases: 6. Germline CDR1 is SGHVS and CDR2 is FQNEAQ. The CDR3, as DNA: TGTGCCAGCAGCTTAGCCCGGACTAGCGGAGGGAATGAGCAGTTCTTC. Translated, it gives CASSLARTSGGNEQFF.

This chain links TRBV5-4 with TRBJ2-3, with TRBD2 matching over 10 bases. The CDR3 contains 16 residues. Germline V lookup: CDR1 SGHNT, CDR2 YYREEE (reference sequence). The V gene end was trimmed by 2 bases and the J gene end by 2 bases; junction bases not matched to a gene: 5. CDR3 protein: CASSLVAGGHTDTQYF. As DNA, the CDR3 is TGTGCCAGCAGCTTAGTAGCGGGAGGTCACACAGATACGCAGTATTTT.

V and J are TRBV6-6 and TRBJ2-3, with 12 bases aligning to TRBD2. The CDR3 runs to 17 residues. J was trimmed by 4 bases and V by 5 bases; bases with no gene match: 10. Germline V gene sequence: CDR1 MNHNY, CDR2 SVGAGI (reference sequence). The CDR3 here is CASSRPTLAGGADTQYF. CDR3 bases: TGTGCCAGCAGTCGTCCTACACTAGCGGGGGGCGCAGATACGCAGTATTTT.

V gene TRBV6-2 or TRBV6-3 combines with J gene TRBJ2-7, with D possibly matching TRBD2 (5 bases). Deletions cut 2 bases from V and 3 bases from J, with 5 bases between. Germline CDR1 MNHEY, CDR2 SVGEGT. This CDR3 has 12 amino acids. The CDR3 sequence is CASSYEGYEQYV. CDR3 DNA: TGTGCCAGCAGTTACGAGGGCTACGAGCAGTACGTC.

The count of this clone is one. The CDR3 bases are TGCAGCGTTGGGTCCGGGACAGGGGCCTCCACAGATACGCAGTATTTT. It codes for CSVGSGTGASTDTQYF. The rearrangement links TRBV29-1 to TRBJ2-3; 10 bases are a match to TRBD1. Germline V CDR1 and CDR2: SQVTM, ANQGSEA. V trimming: 4 bases; J trimming: 2 bases; junction bases outside the gene matches: 9. This CDR3 comprises 16 residues.

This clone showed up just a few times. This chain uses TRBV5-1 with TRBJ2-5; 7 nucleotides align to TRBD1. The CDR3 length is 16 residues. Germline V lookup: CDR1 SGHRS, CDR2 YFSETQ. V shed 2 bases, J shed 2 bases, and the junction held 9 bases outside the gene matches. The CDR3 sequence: CASSLALGTVQETQYF. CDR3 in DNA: TGCGCCAGCAGCTTAGCCCTAGGGACAGTACAAGAGACCCAGTACTTC.

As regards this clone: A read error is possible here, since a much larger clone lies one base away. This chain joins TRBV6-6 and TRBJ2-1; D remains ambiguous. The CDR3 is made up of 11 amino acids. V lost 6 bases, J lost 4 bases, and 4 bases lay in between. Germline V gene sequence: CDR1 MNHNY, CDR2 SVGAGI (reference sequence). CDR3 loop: CASSPYNEQFF. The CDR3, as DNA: TGTGCCAGCAGCCCTTACAATGAGCAGTTCTTC.

CDR3 protein: CASSSGLAGGNEQFF. As DNA, the CDR3 is TGTGCCAGCAGCTCCGGACTAGCGGGAGGGAATGAGCAGTTCTTC. The chain is built from TRBV5-5 and TRBJ2-1, with TRBD2 identical over 15 bases. CDR1 and CDR2 (germline): SGHKS, YYEKEE (reference sequence). V trimming: 3 bases; J trimming: 7 bases; junction bases outside the gene matches: 2. This CDR3 is 15 amino acids long. Filled out from reference TRBV5-5 and TRBJ2-1, the complete variable domain reads DAGVTQSPTHLIKTRGQQVTLRCSPISGHKSVSWYQQVLGQGPQFIFQYYEKEERGRGNFPDRFSARQFPNYSSELNVNALLLGDSALYLCASSSGLAGGNEQFFGPGTRLTVL.

CDR3 in DNA: TGTGCCAGTAGTATACCTCAAGGGGGGGGGAACACTGAAGCTTTCTTT. As protein: CASSIPQGGGNTEAFF. The J gene is TRBJ1-1, the V gene TRBV19; maybe TRBD1 (6 bases). The CDR3 is 16 amino acids. V was cut by 2 bases and J by 1 base, with 14 bases left in between. Germline CDR1 reads LNHDA; CDR2 reads SQIVND (reference sequence).

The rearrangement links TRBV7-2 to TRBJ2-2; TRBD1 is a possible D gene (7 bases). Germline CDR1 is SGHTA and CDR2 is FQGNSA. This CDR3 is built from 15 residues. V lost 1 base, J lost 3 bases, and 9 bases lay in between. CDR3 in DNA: TGTGCCAGCAGCTTAGTCAGGGGGGACACCGGGGAGCTGTTTTTT. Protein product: CASSLVRGDTGELFF.

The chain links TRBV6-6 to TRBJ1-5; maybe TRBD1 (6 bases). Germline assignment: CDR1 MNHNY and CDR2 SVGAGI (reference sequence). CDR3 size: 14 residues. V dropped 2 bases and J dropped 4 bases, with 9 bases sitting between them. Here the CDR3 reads CASSYGGLNQPQHF. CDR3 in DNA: TGTGCCAGCAGTTACGGGGGCTTGAATCAGCCCCAGCATTTT.

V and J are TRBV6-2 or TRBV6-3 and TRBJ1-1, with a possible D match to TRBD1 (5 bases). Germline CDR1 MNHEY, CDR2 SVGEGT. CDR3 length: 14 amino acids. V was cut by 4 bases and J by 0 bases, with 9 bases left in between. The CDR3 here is CASSWGGMNTEAFF. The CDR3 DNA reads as TGTGCCAGCAGTTGGGGGGGAATGAACACTGAAGCTTTCTTT.

CDR3 bases: TGTGCCAGCAGCTTGGACGGACAGGGGTGGGAGACCCAGTACTTC. This translates into CASSLDGQGWETQYF. J is TRBJ2-5 and V is TRBV5-5; 9 bases fit TRBD1. The CDR3 consists of 15 residues. After removal of 0 bases from V and 5 bases from J, the junction contained 5 bases not matched to a gene. Germline V gene data show CDR1 as SGHKS and CDR2 as YYEKEE (reference sequence).

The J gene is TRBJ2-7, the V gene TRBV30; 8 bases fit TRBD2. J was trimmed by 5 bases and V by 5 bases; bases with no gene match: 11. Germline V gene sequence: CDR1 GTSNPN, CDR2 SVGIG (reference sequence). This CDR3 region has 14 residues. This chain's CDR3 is CAWDSGAGVDEQYV. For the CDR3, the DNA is TGTGCCTGGGATAGCGGGGCCGGGGTGGACGAGCAGTACGTC.

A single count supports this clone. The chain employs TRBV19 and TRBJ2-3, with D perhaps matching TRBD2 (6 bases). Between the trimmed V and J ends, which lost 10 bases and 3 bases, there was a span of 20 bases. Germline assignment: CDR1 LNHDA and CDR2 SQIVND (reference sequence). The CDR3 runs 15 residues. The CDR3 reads CATTGRGRGTDTQYF. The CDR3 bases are TGTGCCACCACCGGGCGGGGACGGGGGACAGATACGCAGTATTTT.

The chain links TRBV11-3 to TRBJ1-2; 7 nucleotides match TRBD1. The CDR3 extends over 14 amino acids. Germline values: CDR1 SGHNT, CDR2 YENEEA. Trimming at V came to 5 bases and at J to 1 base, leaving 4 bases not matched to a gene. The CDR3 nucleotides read TGTGCCAGCAGCATACAGGGGAATAACTATGGCTACACCTTC. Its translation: CASSIQGNNYGYTF. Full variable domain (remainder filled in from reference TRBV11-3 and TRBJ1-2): EAGVVQSPRYKIIEKKQPVAFWCNPISGHNTLYWYLQNLGQGPELLIRYENEEAVDDSQLPKDRFSAERLKGVDSTLKIQPAELGDSAVYLCASSIQGNNYGYTFGSGTRLTVV.

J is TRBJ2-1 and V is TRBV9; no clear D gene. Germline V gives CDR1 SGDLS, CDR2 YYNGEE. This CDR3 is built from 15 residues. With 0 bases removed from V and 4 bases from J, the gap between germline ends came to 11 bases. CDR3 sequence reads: CASSVVGGEYNEQFF. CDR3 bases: TGTGCCAGCAGCGTAGTGGGTGGAGAATACAATGAGCAGTTCTTC.